This record looks at one TCR beta chain sequence and its context. The data originate from a study of cytotoxic CD8 clonotypes in ibrutinib-treated CLL. About the research overall: Partial responses numbered around 25 and complete responses 2; after a median about 6 years, about 15 stayed remitted and roughly twelve progressed.

The table came from immunoSEQ multiplex PCR; TCRdb's copy has only in-frame clones and leaves some out. Among roughly 180,000 clones listed, 84% were seen once. This CDR3 contains 14 residues. CDR1 and CDR2 from the germline V gene are SNHLY and FYNNEI. The V and J ends lost 3 bases and 7 bases respectively, with 10 bases between them. This TCR was sampled from a human donor with chronic lymphocytic leukemia. The sequences come from PBMCs, collected after 24 months of ibrutinib treatment. The V and J genes are TRBV2 and TRBJ1-6; D perhaps matches TRBD1 (6 bases). This CDR3 reads CASSDEGDNSPLHF. In DNA, the CDR3 is TGTGCCAGCAGTGATGAGGGGGACAATTCACCCCTCCACTTT.